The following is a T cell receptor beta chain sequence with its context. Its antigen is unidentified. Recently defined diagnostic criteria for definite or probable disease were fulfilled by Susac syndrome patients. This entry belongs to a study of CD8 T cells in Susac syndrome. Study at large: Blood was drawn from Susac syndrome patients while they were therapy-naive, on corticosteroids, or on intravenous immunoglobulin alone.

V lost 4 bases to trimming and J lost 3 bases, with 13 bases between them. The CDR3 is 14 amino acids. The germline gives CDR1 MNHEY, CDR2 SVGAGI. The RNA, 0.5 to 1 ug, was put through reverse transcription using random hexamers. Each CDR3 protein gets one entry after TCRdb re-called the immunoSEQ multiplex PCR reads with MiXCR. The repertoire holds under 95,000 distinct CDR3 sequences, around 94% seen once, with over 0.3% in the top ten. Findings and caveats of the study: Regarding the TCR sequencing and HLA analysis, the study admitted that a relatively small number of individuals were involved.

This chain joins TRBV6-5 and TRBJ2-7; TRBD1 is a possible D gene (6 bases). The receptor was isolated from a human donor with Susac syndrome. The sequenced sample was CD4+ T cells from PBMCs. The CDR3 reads CASSSPGHRYEQYF. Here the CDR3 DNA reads TGTGCCAGCAGTTCTCCGGGACACCGCTACGAGCAGTACTTC.